This TCR beta chain was found in a study of OX40 agonist ivuxolimab in advanced cancers. For the study in its entirety: The costimulatory receptor OX40 (CD134) was targeted by ivuxolimab, a fully human IgG2 agonistic monoclonal antibody. Intravenous ivuxolimab was administered to patients every 2 weeks at six dose levels: 0.01, 0.1, 0.3, 1.5, 3 and 10 mg/kg. Of the roughly 50 dose-escalation patients, hepatocellular carcinoma was present in about 20, melanoma in around 15, renal cell carcinoma in 9 and head and neck cancer in 9. The dose-escalation cohort was about 83% male with a mean age of about 60 years, ranging from roughly 20 to 80. Prior anti-PD-1, anti-PD-L1 or anti-CTLA-4 therapy was permitted, and checkpoint inhibitors had been received by under 50% of dose-escalation patients. Partial responses occurred in three dose-escalation patients, of whom one had hepatocellular carcinoma and two had cutaneous melanoma. The point of sequencing TCRbeta in the periphery was to test whether ivuxolimab changed TCR sequence diversity and drove clonal T-cell expansion. The monotherapy dose-escalation portion (N of about 47 patients) of the phase I ivuxolimab trial is reported in the paper.

CDR3 length: 14 amino acids, cysteine to phenylalanine. Just CDR3 DNA is preserved here, 42 bases in frame from base 1. The germline V gene sets CDR1 to SGHRS and CDR2 to YFSETQ. The trim is 4 bases for V and 3 bases for J, with a gap of 8 bases between the germline ends. A word on this clone: What antigen it recognizes has not been identified. Base qualities are missing; no much larger clone stands one base away.

The investigation overall reported the following: At doses from 0.1 to 3.0 mg/kg, clonal expansion was seen in both CD4+ and CD8+ blood T cells between baseline and week 6. Low levels of normalized T-cell clonal expansion were also seen in some patients who did not respond. In the 0.1-3.0 mg/kg groups, partial responders had among the lowest normalized peripheral clonal expansion, particularly in CD8+ T cells. The antigen specificity of the peripheral T cells that underwent clonal expansion was not determined. On average, CD8+ T cells showed more expanded clones than CD4+ T cells after ivuxolimab.

Patients with a history of autoimmune disease or receiving systemic immunosuppression were excluded from the trial. In every dose cohort, peripheral blood was drawn for TCR sequencing at baseline, cycle 4 day 1, and cycle 7 day 1. Samples came from an open-label, multicenter, first-in-human phase I dose-escalation trial of ivuxolimab. Adults with locally advanced or metastatic melanoma, renal cell, hepatocellular, or head and neck squamous cell carcinoma were enrolled in the trial. CD4+ and CD8+ T cells were sorted separately from peripheral blood before TCR sequencing. Genomic DNA was extracted from sorted cells for sequencing of the TCRbeta CDR3 region. TCRbeta CDR3 regions were sequenced using the immunoSEQ Assay. The table was pulled from immuneACCESS by TCRdb, which kept in-frame rearrangements only. Such tables lose some clones; where checked, under half of the loss comes from unresolved V genes, and the rest has no known cause. This sample has tens of thousands of clones in its table, and around 90% of those were observed once. Together, the top ten hold about 0.53% of the sample.

The sequences come from CD4+ or CD8+ T cells sorted from blood, collected in a trial of the OX40 agonist ivuxolimab. The sequence was obtained from an adult with an advanced solid tumor such as melanoma, head and neck, liver or kidney cancer. The chain employs TRBV5-1 and TRBJ2-6; the D gene cannot be resolved reliably. The nucleotide sequence is given as TGCGCCAGCAGCCCTCCGGGTGGGGCCAACGTCCTGACTTTC. It is translated as CASSPPGGANVLTF.